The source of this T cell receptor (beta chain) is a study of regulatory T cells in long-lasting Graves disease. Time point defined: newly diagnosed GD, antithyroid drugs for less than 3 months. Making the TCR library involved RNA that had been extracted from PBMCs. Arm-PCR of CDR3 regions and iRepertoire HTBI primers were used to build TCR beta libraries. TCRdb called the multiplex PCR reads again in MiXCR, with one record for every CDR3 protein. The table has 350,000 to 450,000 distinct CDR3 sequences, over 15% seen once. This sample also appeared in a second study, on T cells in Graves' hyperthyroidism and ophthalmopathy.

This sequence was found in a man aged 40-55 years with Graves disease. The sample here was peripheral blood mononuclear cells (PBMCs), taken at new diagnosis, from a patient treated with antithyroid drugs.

CDR3 sequence (DNA): TGCAGTGCTCTGACTAGCCGCCAGTCCTACGAGCAGTACTTC. Its protein product is CSALTSRQSYEQYF. The chain has TRBV20-1 and TRBJ2-7; 7 bases are shared with TRBD2. CDR1 is DFQATT, CDR2 SNEGSKA, per germline (reference sequence). V trimming: 5 bases; J trimming: 1 base; junction bases outside the gene matches: 8. This CDR3 has 14 residues.